The next 13 T cell receptor beta chains were all read from a single sample in a study of T-cell reconstitution after alpha-beta-depleted transplantation in children. Construction of the TCRbeta library involved unique molecular identifiers. TCRdb analysed the PCR reads with MiXCR anew, one entry per CDR3 protein. The sample records fewer than 550,000 distinct CDR3 sequences, around 15% being singletons. Source: PBMCs, mostly from graft donor cells, taken 360 days after TCRalphabeta/CD19-depleted stem cell transplant. The origin of the receptors is a boy under two years old who had a stem cell transplant for Wiskott-Aldrich syndrome, so the T cells may come from the graft donor.

There are a few counts of this clonotype. V is TRBV5-1 and J is TRBJ1-4, with a tentative D call TRBD1 (6 bases). This CDR3 comprises 17 residues. Germline values: CDR1 SGHRS, CDR2 YFSETQ. Trimming took 4 bases from V and 6 from J, leaving 22 bases between them. The CDR3 coding sequence is TGCGCCAGCAGCAAGCCCAACGCGAACAGGGTGGATGAAAAACTGTTTTTT. It yields the protein CASSKPNANRVDEKLFF.

This clonotype came up a few times. V and J are TRBV20-1 and TRBJ1-2; TRBD1 is a possible D gene (6 bases). Germline loops: CDR1 DFQATT, CDR2 SNEGSKA (reference sequence). V was cut by 0 bases and J by 7 bases, with 18 bases left in between. The CDR3 length is 15 residues. In DNA, the CDR3 is TGCAGTGCTAGAGACCGGGGGCAGGGGCCAAGTGGCTACACCTTC. This encodes CSARDRGQGPSGYTF.

In its sample, this clonotype was seen a few times. The CDR3 coding sequence is TGTGCCACCAGTGATTTTTACACCGGGGAGCTGTTTTTT. Protein sequence: CATSDFYTGELFF. The chain joins TRBV24-1 to TRBJ2-2; D is undetermined. The CDR3 runs 13 residues. Per the germline V gene, CDR1 is KGHDR and CDR2 is SFDVKD. Between the trimmed V and J ends, which lost 1 base and 3 bases, there was a span of 2 bases.

The genes are TRBV11-2 and TRBJ2-5; 10 nucleotides line up with TRBD1. The junction had 1 base not matched to a gene; V was cut back by 0 bases and J by 3 bases. The CDR3 spans 15 residues. Germline V gene sequence: CDR1 SGHAT, CDR2 FQNNGV. The CDR3 protein is CASSLDGTGEETQYF. CDR3 in DNA: TGTGCCAGCAGCTTAGACGGGACAGGGGAAGAGACCCAGTACTTC.

The chain employs TRBV12-3 or TRBV12-4 and TRBJ2-3; D unclear. V shed 7 bases and J shed 2 bases, with 19 bases lying between them. The CDR3 is 16 amino acids. CDR3 loop: CASTNLLTVTTDTQYF. The CDR3 DNA reads TGTGCCAGCACCAACCTTCTAACCGTTACCACAGATACGCAGTATTTT.

The gene calls are TRBV20-1 and TRBJ2-2, with a tentative D call TRBD1 (5 bases). CDR1 is DFQATT, CDR2 SNEGSKA, per germline (reference sequence). The V end lost 3 bases, the J end lost 5 bases, and 16 bases lay between the germline ends. This CDR3 has 15 amino acids. The CDR3 DNA follows: TGCAGTGCTAGTAGGAGCAGGGTCATTACCGGGGAGCTGTTTTTT. It translates to CSASRSRVITGELFF.

This clonotype was recorded many times. The chain carries TRBV12-3 or TRBV12-4 and TRBJ2-5; D is unclear. Trimming took off 7 bases at V and 7 bases at J, with 13 bases between the two ends. This CDR3 spans 12 amino acids. The CDR3 is CASNSLSGTQYF. In nucleotides, the CDR3 is TGTGCCAGCAACTCACTAAGTGGGACCCAGTACTTC.

V and J are TRBV24-1 and TRBJ2-3; possibly TRBD2 for D (7 bases). The V and J ends lost 4 bases and 14 bases respectively, with 21 bases between them. The CDR3 runs 14 residues. Germline assignment: CDR1 KGHDR and CDR2 SFDVKD. The CDR3 DNA sequence: TGTGCCACCAGTGACTGGCAACGGGGGGCCGCGAGGTATTTT. Translating it yields CATSDWQRGAARYF.

This clonotype was counted between two and nine times. The chain couples TRBV5-1 to TRBJ2-7; 12 bases are shared with TRBD2. CDR3 length: 14 residues. Trimming removed 4 bases from V and 5 bases from J; junction bases left unmatched: 4. CDR1 and CDR2 (germline): SGHRS, YFSETQ. Written as DNA, the CDR3 is TGCGCCAGCAGCCCTAGACTAGCGGGAGACGAGCAGTACTTC. Translated: CASSPRLAGDEQYF.

Points on this clonotype: Because the CDR3's place on the DNA is in doubt, the DNA is left out and the CDR3 is given as listed by TCRdb. The V gene is TRBV7-2, the J gene TRBJ2-1; TRBD2, as called in the table, went unchecked against the DNA. CDR1 is SGHTA and CDR2 is FQGNSA in the germline V gene. The CDR3 totals 18 residues, both ends included. CDR3: CASSPSVLGLAGTNEQFF.

This clonotype was detected a few times. The genes are TRBV4-3 and TRBJ1-6, with 7 bases fitting TRBD1. The germline V gene has CDR1 LGHNA and CDR2 YSLEER. J gave up 10 bases and V 1 base, and 10 bases lay outside the gene matches. The CDR3 is made up of 16 amino acids. In nucleotides, the CDR3 is TGCGCCAGCAGCCAAGTACCACAGGGGCTAGGATCACCCCTCCACTTT. Translated, it gives CASSQVPQGLGSPLHF.

This clonotype was observed a handful of times. The chain's CDR3 is CASSLPGQGSYNEQFF. The CDR3 DNA reads as TGCGCCAGCAGCCTGCCCGGACAGGGGTCCTACAATGAGCAGTTCTTC. The chain employs TRBV4-1 and TRBJ2-1; 9 positions agree with TRBD1. The germline V gene has CDR1 MGHRA and CDR2 YSYEKL. The J segment lost 1 base and the V segment lost 4 bases, leaving 5 bases of the junction unmatched. CDR3 length equals 16 residues.

This clonotype was counted at least ten times. The chain joins TRBV6-5 to TRBJ2-1; 11 positions agree with TRBD2. The germline V gene has CDR1 MNHEY and CDR2 SVGAGI. The ends lost 2 bases at V and 4 bases at J; junction bases unmatched: 4. CDR3 length equals 16 residues. This chain's CDR3 is CASSYPGTSGYNEQFF. The CDR3 DNA reads TGTGCCAGCAGTTACCCAGGGACTAGCGGTTACAATGAGCAGTTCTTC.